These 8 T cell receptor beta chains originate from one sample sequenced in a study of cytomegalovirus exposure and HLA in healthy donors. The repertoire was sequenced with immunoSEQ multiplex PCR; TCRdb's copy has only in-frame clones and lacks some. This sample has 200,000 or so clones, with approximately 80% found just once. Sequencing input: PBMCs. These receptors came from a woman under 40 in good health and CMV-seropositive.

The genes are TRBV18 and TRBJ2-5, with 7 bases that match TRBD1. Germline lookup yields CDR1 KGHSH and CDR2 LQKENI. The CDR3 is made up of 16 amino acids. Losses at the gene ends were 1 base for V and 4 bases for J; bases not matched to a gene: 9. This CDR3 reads CASSPLQQGSRETQYF. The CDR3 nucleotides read TGTGCCAGCTCACCACTGCAACAGGGGAGTCGAGAGACCCAGTACTTC.

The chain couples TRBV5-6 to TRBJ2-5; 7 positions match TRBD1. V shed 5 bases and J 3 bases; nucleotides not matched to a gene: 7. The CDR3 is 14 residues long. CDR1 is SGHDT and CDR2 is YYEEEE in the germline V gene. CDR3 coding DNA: TGTGCCAGCAGTTTCTCGGGGACAGAAGAGACCCAGTACTTC. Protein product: CASSFSGTEETQYF.

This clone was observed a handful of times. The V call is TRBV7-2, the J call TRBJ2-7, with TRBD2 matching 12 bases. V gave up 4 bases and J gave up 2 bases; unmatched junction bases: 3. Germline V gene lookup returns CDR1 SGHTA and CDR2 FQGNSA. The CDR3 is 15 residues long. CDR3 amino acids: CASSYGLAGTYEQYF. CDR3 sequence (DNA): TGTGCCAGCAGCTACGGACTAGCGGGGACCTACGAGCAGTACTTC.

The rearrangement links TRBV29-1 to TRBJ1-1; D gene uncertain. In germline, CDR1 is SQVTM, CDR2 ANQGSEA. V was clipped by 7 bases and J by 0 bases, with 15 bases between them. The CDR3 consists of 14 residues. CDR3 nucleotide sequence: TGCAGCGGGGAAGAAGCAGGCATGAACACTGAAGCTTTCTTT. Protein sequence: CSGEEAGMNTEAFF.

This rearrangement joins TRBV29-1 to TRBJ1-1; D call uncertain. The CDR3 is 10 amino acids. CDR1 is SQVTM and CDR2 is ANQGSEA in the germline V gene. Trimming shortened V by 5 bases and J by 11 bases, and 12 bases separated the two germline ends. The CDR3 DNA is TGCAGCGTTATTCGGGGAGAGGCTTTCTTT. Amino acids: CSVIRGEAFF.

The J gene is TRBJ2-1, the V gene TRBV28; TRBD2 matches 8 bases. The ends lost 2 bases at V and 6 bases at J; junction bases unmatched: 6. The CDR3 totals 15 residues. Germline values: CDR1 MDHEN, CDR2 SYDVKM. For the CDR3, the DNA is TGTGCCAGCAGTTTAGCCCTAGCGGGCGGCAATGAGCAGTTCTTC. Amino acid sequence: CASSLALAGGNEQFF.

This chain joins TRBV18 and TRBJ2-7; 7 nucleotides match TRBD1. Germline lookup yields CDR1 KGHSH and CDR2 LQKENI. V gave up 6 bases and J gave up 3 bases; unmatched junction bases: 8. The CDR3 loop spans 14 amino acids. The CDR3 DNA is TGTGCCAGCTCTAACGAGGGACAGAGCTACGAGCAGTACTTC. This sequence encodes CASSNEGQSYEQYF. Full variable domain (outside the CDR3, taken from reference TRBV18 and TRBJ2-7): NAGVMQNPRHLVRRRGQEARLRCSPMKGHSHVYWYRQLPEEGLKFMVYLQKENIIDESGMPKERFSAEFPKEGPSILRIQQVVRGDSAAYFCASSNEGQSYEQYFGPGTRLTVT.

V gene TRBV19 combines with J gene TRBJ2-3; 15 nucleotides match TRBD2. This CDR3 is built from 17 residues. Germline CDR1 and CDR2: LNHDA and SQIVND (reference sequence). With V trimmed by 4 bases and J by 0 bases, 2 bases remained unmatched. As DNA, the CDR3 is TGTGCCAGTAGTACCGGGACTAGCGGGAGGAGCACAGATACGCAGTATTTT. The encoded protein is CASSTGTSGRSTDTQYF. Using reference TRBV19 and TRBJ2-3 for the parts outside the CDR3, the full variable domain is DGGITQSPKYLFRKEGQNVTLSCEQNLNHDAMYWYRQDPGQGLRLIYYSQIVNDFQKGDIAEGYSVSREKKESFPLTVTSAQKNPTAFYLCASSTGTSGRSTDTQYFGPGTRLTVL.